This T cell receptor beta chain was found in a study of CD8 T cells in ankylosing spondylitis. TCRdb reanalysed the 5' RACE reads using MiXCR and keeps one entry per CDR3 protein. The sample has 250,000 to 300,000 distinct CDR3 sequences, about 19% seen once. The material sequenced was blood, either unsorted or a sorted T cell fraction (not recorded which). The clonotype was recovered from a male donor with ankylosing spondylitis or in good health (not recorded which).

CDR3 in DNA: TGTGCCACCACGGGACAGCAAAATTCACCCCTCCACTTT. It yields the protein CATTGQQNSPLHF. The V and J genes are TRBV18 and TRBJ1-6, with 7 bases identical to TRBD1. Germline CDR1 reads KGHSH; CDR2 reads LQKENI. This CDR3 spans 13 amino acids. V was clipped by 10 bases and J by 7 bases; unmatched bases: 7.